The clone carrying this TCR beta chain has only a few counts. As yet, its antigen is unknown. TCRdb ran MiXCR on the RT-PCR reads and lists one entry per CDR3 protein. In the table there are approximately 500,000 distinct CDR3 sequences, around 13% of which are singletons. These data belong to a study of response to subunit inactivated influenza vaccine. Whole-study results and caveats: Seasonal influenza vaccination, on each occasion, was suggested by the authors to recruit few new T cells.

After removal of 1 base from V and 1 base from J, the junction contained 8 bases not matched to a gene. CDR1 SGHDT and CDR2 YYEEEE come from the germline V gene. This CDR3 is built from 18 residues. The source is a man in his fifties or sixties who received an inactivated influenza vaccine. J is TRBJ2-1 and V is TRBV5-6, with 10 bases identical to TRBD2. The sample consisted of PBMCs from blood, taken roughly 45 days after vaccination. For the CDR3, the DNA is TGTGCCAGCAGCTTGTTCCCTAGCGGGAGACAGTCCTACAATGAGCAGTTCTTC. Protein product: CASSLFPSGRQSYNEQFF.